Shown below are 18 T cell receptor beta chains from a single sample sequenced in a study of blood T cell repertoires in COVID-19. TCRdb keeps only in-frame clones here, not all; method: immunoSEQ multiplex PCR. The sample has 150,000 to 200,000 clones, almost 90% seen once. The sequenced material came from peripheral blood. These receptors originate from a man in his forties or fifties with acute or convalescent COVID-19.

This chain connects TRBV6-5 to TRBJ2-5; D is possibly TRBD2 (5 bases). Trimming shortened V by 0 bases and J by 0 bases, and 8 bases separated the two germline ends. The CDR3 is made up of 15 amino acids. Germline V gene lookup returns CDR1 MNHEY and CDR2 SVGAGI. The DNA of the CDR3 is TGTGCCAGCAGTTACTCGAGGGCGGACCAAGAGACCCAGTACTTC. Translated: CASSYSRADQETQYF.

The genes are TRBV21-1 and TRBJ2-1; the table names TRBD2, a call not compared with the DNA. TRBV21-1 is deemed a pseudogene. CDR3 length: 16 residues. CDR3 sequence (DNA): TGTGCCAGCAGCAAAGTTGACTCCATCTCCTACAATGAGCAGTTCTTC. Residues: CASSKVDSISYNEQFF.

The chain has TRBV11-3 and TRBJ2-5; weak D call: TRBD1 (5 bases). The CDR3 is made up of 13 amino acids. The germline V gene encodes CDR1 SGHNT and CDR2 YENEEA. Trimming pared 3 bases from V and 5 bases from J, leaving 10 bases between. CDR3 loop: CASSLGPRETQYF. The CDR3 DNA is TGTGCCAGCAGCTTGGGGCCTCGGGAGACCCAGTACTTC.

The chain couples TRBV2 to TRBJ2-5; D is possibly TRBD1 (6 bases). Trimming removed 6 bases at V and 5 bases at J, with 16 bases between. Germline CDR1 is SNHLY and CDR2 is FYNNEI. This CDR3 region has 14 residues. The CDR3 region has the DNA TGTGCCAGCAGGGATTGGGGGCATGATGAGACCCAGTACTTC. Amino acid sequence: CASRDWGHDETQYF.

This clone was seen only once. The V and J genes are TRBV19 and TRBJ2-7, with 7 nucleotides matching TRBD1. This CDR3 has 14 residues. Per the germline V gene, CDR1 is LNHDA and CDR2 is SQIVND (reference sequence). Unmatched junction bases numbered 6, after V lost 7 bases and J lost 0 bases. CDR3 nucleotides: TGTGCCAGTAAGAAGGGGGCGGACTCCTACGAGCAGTACTTC. Residues: CASKKGADSYEQYF.

This rearrangement joins TRBV18 to TRBJ2-4, with a weak D call TRBD1 (5 bases). This CDR3 spans 15 amino acids. Trimming left V 3 bases short and J 0 bases short, with 9 bases between. CDR1 and CDR2 from the germline V gene are KGHSH and LQKENI. The CDR3 loop reads CASSPTDLAKNIQYF. CDR3 DNA sequence: TGTGCCAGCTCACCGACAGATCTAGCCAAAAACATTCAGTACTTC.

This clone was detected a few times. The chain uses TRBV11-2 and TRBJ2-7; 8 bases align to TRBD2. Germline-derived CDR1 and CDR2 are SGHAT and FQNNGV. V lost 5 bases, J lost 1 base, and 4 bases stayed unmatched. The CDR3 contains 14 residues. This CDR3 reads CASSTTSGSYEQYF. CDR3 coding DNA: TGTGCCAGCAGCACCACTAGCGGATCCTACGAGCAGTACTTC.

This chain joins TRBV4-2 and TRBJ1-2; D remains unclear. This CDR3 is built from 14 residues. Trimming removed 0 bases at V and 3 bases at J, with 8 bases between. The germline CDR1 and CDR2 sequences are LGHNA and YNFKEQ. CDR3 coding DNA: TGTGCCAGCAGCCAAGAGAGGTTGGACTATGGCTACACCTTC. Protein product: CASSQERLDYGYTF.

The sample holds one count of this clone. J is TRBJ2-2 and V is TRBV7-9; TRBD1 matches at 7 bases. The CDR3 is made up of 17 amino acids. Per germline, CDR1 SEHNR and CDR2 FQNEAQ (reference sequence). Trimming cost V 3 bases and J 1 base; bases outside gene matches: 8. CDR3 sequence (DNA): TGTGCCAGCAGCTTTTCGAACAGGGGCTTGAACACCGGGGAGCTGTTTTTT. Residues: CASSFSNRGLNTGELFF. The variable domain in full, completed from reference TRBV7-9 and TRBJ2-2, reads DTGVSQNPRHKITKRGQNVTFRCDPISEHNRLYWYRQTLGQGPEFLTYFQNEAQLEKSRLLSDRFSAERPKGSFSTLEIQRTEQGDSAMYLCASSFSNRGLNTGELFFGEGSRLTVL.

The genes are TRBV11-2 and TRBJ1-4; D is possibly TRBD1 (6 bases). The ends were cut back, 5 bases at V and 3 bases at J, with 13 bases in the middle. CDR1 and CDR2 (germline): SGHAT, FQNNGV. The CDR3 is made up of 15 amino acids. The CDR3, as DNA: TGTGCCAGCAGCGGCATCGACAGGCCTAATGAAAAACTGTTTTTT. Protein sequence: CASSGIDRPNEKLFF.

This clone was seen a single time. V usage is TRBV27 and J usage is TRBJ1-5, with a tentative D call TRBD1 (6 bases). V was trimmed by 6 bases and J by 5 bases, leaving 11 bases between them. Per the germline V gene, CDR1 is MNHEY and CDR2 is SMNVEV (reference sequence). CDR3 length: 13 amino acids. The CDR3 reads CASRSRGDQPQHF. In DNA form, the CDR3 reads TGTGCCAGCAGAAGCAGGGGCGATCAGCCCCAGCATTTT.

The CDR3: CASSRTLGTNYGYTF. DNA of the CDR3: TGTGCCAGCAGCAGAACCCTAGGAACTAACTATGGCTACACCTTC. The chain links TRBV27 to TRBJ1-2, with D hard to call. This CDR3 is built from 15 residues. The V gene lost 6 bases and the J gene lost 0 bases, with 14 bases spanning the gap. The V gene's germline CDR1 is MNHEY and CDR2 SMNVEV (reference sequence).

This chain joins TRBV7-2 and TRBJ2-3; D possibly corresponds to TRBD2 (5 bases). This CDR3 is 14 amino acids long. V lost 5 bases, J lost 1 base, and 10 bases lay in between. From germline, CDR1 is SGHTA and CDR2 FQGNSA. The CDR3 region is CASSDPGGTDTQYF. The CDR3, as DNA: TGTGCCAGCAGCGATCCCGGGGGCACAGATACGCAGTATTTT.

This sequence joins TRBV30 and TRBJ1-2, with D unresolved. V was trimmed by 4 bases and J by 2 bases, leaving 23 bases between them. This CDR3 region has 17 residues. Germline lookup yields CDR1 GTSNPN and CDR2 SVGIG (reference sequence). The CDR3 sequence: CAWIWSAGYGVNYGYTF. As DNA, the CDR3 is TGTGCCTGGATCTGGTCTGCGGGATACGGGGTAAACTATGGCTACACCTTC.

The V and J genes are TRBV28 and TRBJ2-7; D possibly corresponds to TRBD2 (6 bases). The germline CDR1 and CDR2 sequences are MDHEN and SYDVKM. The ends were cut back, 2 bases at V and 7 bases at J, with 18 bases in the middle. The CDR3 has 15 residues. CDR3 sequence (DNA): TGTGCCAGCAGTTTAATGAGCGGAGGGGCTGAAGAGCAGTACTTC. Its translation is CASSLMSGGAEEQYF.

The chain uses TRBV2 and TRBJ2-5; 11 bases agree with TRBD1. The germline gives CDR1 SNHLY, CDR2 FYNNEI. V trimming: 4 bases; J trimming: 2 bases; junction bases outside the gene matches: 3. This CDR3 has 15 residues. This CDR3 reads CASSGGQGVQETQYF. In DNA form, the CDR3 reads TGTGCCAGCAGTGGGGGACAGGGGGTGCAAGAGACCCAGTACTTC.

V usage is TRBV29-1 and J usage is TRBJ2-7, with TRBD2 matching over 7 bases. The CDR3 is 18 residues long. V trimming: 4 bases; J trimming: 0 bases; junction bases outside the gene matches: 18. Germline loops: CDR1 SQVTM, CDR2 ANQGSEA. The CDR3 DNA reads TGCAGCGTTGGTGTGAGGCTGGGAGAAGCGGGATACTCCTACGAGCAGTACTTC. Translated, it gives CSVGVRLGEAGYSYEQYF.

This chain links TRBV7-2 with TRBJ2-2; TRBD2 agrees at 9 bases. V shed 5 bases, J shed 1 base, and the junction held 11 bases outside the gene matches. Germline values: CDR1 SGHTA, CDR2 FQGNSA. The CDR3 is 18 amino acids. The CDR3: CASSPIGAGGRNTGELFF. CDR3 DNA: TGTGCCAGCAGCCCTATAGGGGCGGGGGGGCGGAACACCGGGGAGCTGTTTTTT. Based on the CDR3 plus reference TRBV7-2 and TRBJ2-2, the full variable domain is GAGVSQSPSNKVTEKGKDVELRCDPISGHTALYWYRQSLGQGLEFLIYFQGNSAPDKSGLPSDRFSAERTGGSVSTLTIQRTQQEDSAVYLCASSPIGAGGRNTGELFFGEGSRLTVL.